The T cell receptor beta chain under discussion was sequenced for a study of siplizumab effects on memory and regulatory T cells. The data were produced by immunoSEQ multiplex PCR, yet TCRdb's version contains in-frame clones alone and is incomplete. The sample consists of roughly 69,000 clones, roughly 85% of them appearing once. Trimming took off 0 bases at V and 8 bases at J, with 12 bases between the two ends. Germline lookup yields CDR1 SGHRS and CDR2 YFSETQ. This CDR3 contains 15 residues. This clone was counted a few times. The clonotype was recovered from a human donor in good health. The sample was memory CD4+ T cells sorted from blood. This chain links TRBV5-1 with TRBJ1-6; D gene uncertain. CDR3 bases: TGCGCCAGCAGCTTGGTGAATCCCCAGGATTCACCCCTCCACTTT. It specifies CASSLVNPQDSPLHF.